What follows are 9 T cell receptor beta chains derived from one specimen sequenced in a study of identical twins (dated by TCRdb to about 2016). The library was prepared using 5' RACE. TCRdb shows the sequencer as Illumina HiSeq 2000. Starting from the raw public reads, TCRdb applied fastp trimming at Q25, assembled clones with MiXCR and retained in-frame beta chains. Each entry is one CDR3 protein sequence, shown with its most common DNA and genes. The sample table contains 1.5 million to 2 million distinct CDR3 sequences; only one count was recorded for under 35% of them. Less than 0.35% of the sample is in the top ten clones. Sequenced: cord blood. These receptor sequences come from a newborn girl in good health.

V is TRBV4-2 and J is TRBJ2-7, with D hard to call. Trimming stripped 1 base from V and 6 bases from J, with 7 bases between. CDR3 length equals 12 residues. CDR1 is LGHNA and CDR2 is YNFKEQ in the germline V gene. The CDR3 sequence is CASSQGQSEQYF. CDR3 DNA: TGTGCCAGCAGCCAAGGTCAATCCGAGCAGTACTTC.

This clonotype appeared a single time. This chain links TRBV21-1 with TRBJ1-5; the table's TRBD1 call for D was not verified on the DNA. TRBV21-1 represents a pseudogene. This CDR3 region has 16 residues. CDR3: CASSKGGRNSNQPQHF. The CDR3, as DNA: TGTGCCAGCAGCAAAGGGGGACGGAATAGCAATCAGCCCCAGCATTTT.

This chain uses TRBV18 with TRBJ1-1; D perhaps matches TRBD1 (6 bases). CDR1 is KGHSH and CDR2 is LQKENI in the germline V gene. The CDR3 extends over 15 amino acids. Deletions cut 5 bases from V and 1 base from J, with 14 bases between. The CDR3 spells CASSGAGTRNTEAFF. CDR3 DNA sequence: TGTGCCAGCTCAGGGGCCGGGACAAGGAACACTGAAGCTTTCTTT.

V gene TRBV28 combines with J gene TRBJ1-2; tentative D call: TRBD1 (5 bases). Germline V gene sequence: CDR1 MDHEN, CDR2 SYDVKM. The germline V and J ends were trimmed by 4 bases and 3 bases, with 9 bases remaining between them. The CDR3 consists of 13 residues. The CDR3 protein is CASSWNRYYGYTF. DNA for the CDR3: TGTGCCAGCAGTTGGAACAGGTACTATGGCTACACCTTC.

This rearrangement joins TRBV20-1 to TRBJ2-3; D may match TRBD1 or TRBD2 (5 bases each). CDR3 length equals 13 residues. Germline-derived CDR1 and CDR2 are DFQATT and SNEGSKA (reference sequence). V lost 5 bases, J lost 2 bases, and 11 bases lay in between. The CDR3 DNA reads as TGCAGTGCTGGGGACGGCCCCACAGATACGCAGTATTTT. Residues: CSAGDGPTDTQYF.

This clonotype was seen a few times. This may come from a read error, since a much larger clone is one base off. J is TRBJ1-4 and V is TRBV9; a weak D match, TRBD1 (5 bases). This CDR3 contains 14 residues. The V gene's germline CDR1 is SGDLS and CDR2 YYNGEE. Trimming removed 1 base at V and 1 base at J, with 5 bases between. The DNA of the CDR3 is TGTGCCAGCAGCGTAAGGGGAACTAATGAAAAACTGTTTTTT. Translating gives CASSVRGTNEKLFF.

This clonotype was counted only a few times. The rearrangement joins TRBV20-1 to TRBJ2-5; TRBD2 matches 7 bases. The tail of the sequence fits TRBJ2-7 better, so the J call may be wrong. Germline CDR1 DFQATT, CDR2 SNEGSKA (reference sequence). This CDR3 contains 14 residues. The CDR3 reads CSARVSLGRGEQYF. In nucleotides, the CDR3 is TGCAGTGCTAGAGTGAGCCTAGGGAGGGGCGAGCAGTACTTC.

Points on this clonotype: At one end the junction does not follow the germline gene, possibly because of a read error. The chain links TRBV7-9 to TRBJ1-5, with D perhaps TRBD1 (6 bases). Germline assignment: CDR1 SEHNR and CDR2 FQNEAQ (reference sequence). The CDR3 is 14 amino acids. The CDR3 sequence: CAGSPRDTNQPQHF. CDR3 DNA: TGTGCCGGCAGCCCCCGGGACACCAATCAGCCCCAGCATTTT.

This clonotype came up a few times. The V and J genes are TRBV4-2 and TRBJ2-3; 12 bases line up with TRBD2. CDR3 length: 19 amino acids. Germline CDR1 reads LGHNA; CDR2 reads YNFKEQ. The trim removed 4 bases at V and 5 bases at J, leaving 16 bases unmatched. The CDR3 here is CASSRRSSLSSGRGDTQYF. As DNA, the CDR3 is TGTGCCAGCAGCCGACGTTCTAGCCTCTCTAGCGGGAGGGGAGATACGCAGTATTTT.